The present TCR beta chain was sequenced within a study of radiation and T cells in renal cell carcinoma. In the study overall: Nephrectomy followed 15 Gy stereotactic body radiation by 4 weeks. Whole-study findings and limits: No pretreatment tumor biopsies were available for baseline clonotypes. Top tumor clonotypes rose in blood 2 weeks post-radiation, then contracted.

V was shortened by 3 bases and J by 10 bases, with 15 bases between the two germline ends. CDR1 is PRHDT, CDR2 FYEKMQ, per germline (reference sequence). This CDR3 has 13 amino acids. The repertoire was sequenced with immunoSEQ multiplex PCR; TCRdb's copy has only in-frame clones and lacks some. The sample includes 70,000 to 80,000 clones, just over 85% of them seen just once. This clone was detected a few times. Its antigen is as yet unknown. Time point defined: blood 2 weeks post-SBRT. Treatment of the sample: 15 Gy SBRT to primary tumor, nephrectomy 4 weeks later. The patient's renal cell carcinoma had clear cell pathology.

The clonotype originates from a woman aged 45 to 65 with renal cell carcinoma. The specimen comprised blood, sampled from a patient whose treatment included radiotherapy and nephrectomy. The V gene is TRBV13, the J gene TRBJ1-1; no clear D gene. CDR3 sequence reads: CASSFHSQEVAFF. CDR3 DNA: TGTGCCAGCAGCTTTCACAGTCAAGAGGTAGCTTTCTTT.